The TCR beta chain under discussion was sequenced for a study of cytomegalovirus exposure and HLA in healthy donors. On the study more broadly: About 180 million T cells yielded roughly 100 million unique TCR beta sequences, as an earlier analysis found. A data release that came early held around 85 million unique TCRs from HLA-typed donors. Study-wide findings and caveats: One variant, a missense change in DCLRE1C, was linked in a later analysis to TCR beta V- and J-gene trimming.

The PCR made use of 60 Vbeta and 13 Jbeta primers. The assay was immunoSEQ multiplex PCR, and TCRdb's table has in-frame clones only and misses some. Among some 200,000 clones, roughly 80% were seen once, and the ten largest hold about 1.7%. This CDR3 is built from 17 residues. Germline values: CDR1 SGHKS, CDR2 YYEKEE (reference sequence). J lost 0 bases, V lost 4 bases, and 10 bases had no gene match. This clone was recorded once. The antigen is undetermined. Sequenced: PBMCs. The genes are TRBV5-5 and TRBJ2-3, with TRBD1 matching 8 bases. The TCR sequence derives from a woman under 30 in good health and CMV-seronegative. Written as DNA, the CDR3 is TGTGCCAGCAGCCATGGATACAGGGGGAAAAGCACAGATACGCAGTATTTT. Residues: CASSHGYRGKSTDTQYF.